The clone carrying this TCR beta chain was observed at least ten times. These data originate in a study of shared clonotypes between healthy human individuals. Clones were sequenced by immunoSEQ multiplex PCR, and TCRdb holds only the in-frame ones, with some missing. The repertoire holds about 1 million clones, with approximately 76% as singletons. The source is a young man in good health. The sample taken for sequencing was memory CD4+ T cells sorted from blood. The sample's subset: CD45RA-negative fraction.

CDR3: CASSLSSGNNSPLHF. CDR3 DNA sequence: TGTGCCAGCAGCTTAAGTTCGGGGAATAATTCACCCCTCCACTTT. This chain uses TRBV7-3 with TRBJ1-6; D unresolved. This CDR3 spans 15 amino acids. Between the trimmed V and J ends, which lost 1 base and 5 bases, there was a span of 9 bases. Germline loops: CDR1 SGHTA, CDR2 FQGTGA. The full variable domain, in which reference TRBV7-3 and TRBJ1-6 provide the parts outside the CDR3, is GAGVSQTPSNKVTEKGKYVELRCDPISGHTALYWYRQSLGQGPEFLIYFQGTGAADDSGLPNDRFFAVRPEGSVSTLKIQRTERGDSAVYLCASSLSSGNNSPLHFGNGTRLTVT.